Listed below are T cell receptor beta chains from one sample, sequenced in a study of T-cell reconstitution after alpha-beta-depleted transplantation in children. TCRdb redid the calling of the PCR reads with MiXCR, one entry per CDR3 protein. This table holds roughly 790,000 distinct CDR3 sequences, 16% found once. The sample in question was PBMCs, mostly from graft donor cells, obtained 360 days after TCRalphabeta/CD19-depleted stem cell transplant. The receptors were sampled from a male patient younger than 18 who had a stem cell transplant for acute lymphoblastic leukemia, so the T cells may come from the graft donor. CDR3s include the opening cysteine and the closing phenylalanine or tryptophan. The D gene is left open where the match is weak. Rows may omit the clone size; those that give it use once, few, many or a size class.

TRBV3-1,NA,TRBJ2-2,few,CASSQRGAKTGELFF,TGTGCCAGCAGCCAACGAGGAGCGAAAACCGGGGAGCTGTTTTTT
TRBV29-1,TRBD1,TRBJ2-7,NA,CSVATDRGYEQYF,TGCAGCGTTGCCACCGACAGGGGTTACGAGCAGTACTTC
TRBV15,NA,TRBJ2-3,many,CATSRDKGYTQYF,TGTGCCACCAGCAGAGATAAGGGGTATACGCAGTATTTT
TRBV18,NA,TRBJ2-7,NA,CASSPRTRGDYEQYF,TGTGCCAGCTCACCACGTACAAGGGGGGACTACGAGCAGTACTTC
TRBV12-3/TRBV12-4,NA,TRBJ2-7,NA,CASSLMCRASYEQYF,TGTGCCAGCAGTTTAATGTGCCGGGCCTCCTACGAGCAGTACTTC
TRBV5-1,TRBD1,TRBJ1-5,NA,CASSLGRGDSLNQPQHF,TGCGCCAGCAGCTTGGGGAGGGGGGACAGCCTCAATCAGCCCCAGCATTTT
TRBV12-3/TRBV12-4,TRBD1,TRBJ1-1,NA,CASRDRVRAFF,TGTGCCAGCAGGGACAGGGTTAGAGCTTTCTTT
TRBV9,NA,TRBJ2-2,NA,CASSSTQGGTGELFF,TGTGCCAGCAGCTCTACCCAGGGTGGTACCGGGGAGCTGTTTTTT
TRBV30,TRBD1,TRBJ2-1,NA,CAWRGQGTYNEQFF,TGTGCCTGGAGAGGACAGGGGACCTACAATGAGCAGTTCTTC
TRBV20-1,NA,TRBJ2-3,few,CSVRPGTDTQYF,TGCAGTGTAAGACCCGGTACAGATACGCAGTATTTT
TRBV9,NA,TRBJ1-5,few,CASSVDGTALQPQHF,TGTGCCAGCAGCGTAGACGGGACGGCCTTACAGCCCCAGCATTTT
TRBV10-2,TRBD1,TRBJ2-7,few,CASVYRPGQGPRDAYEQYF,TGCGCCAGCGTATACCGCCCTGGACAGGGCCCAAGGGACGCCTACGAGCAGTACTTC
TRBV15,NA,TRBJ2-1,few,CATSRVWSSPEQFF,TGTGCCACCAGCAGAGTTTGGTCTAGCCCAGAGCAGTTCTTC
TRBV5-1,NA,TRBJ2-7,once,CASSLDGRALRYEQYF,TGCGCCAGCAGCTTGGACGGGAGAGCATTGAGGTACGAGCAGTACTTC
TRBV18,NA,TRBJ2-1,few,CASSGTRARLNEQFF,TGTGCCAGCTCAGGCACCCGCGCAAGGCTGAATGAGCAGTTCTTC
TRBV29-1,TRBD2,TRBJ2-1,few,CSVDGLAGGESYNEQFF,TGCAGCGTTGATGGACTAGCGGGAGGGGAATCCTACAATGAGCAGTTCTTC
TRBV7-2,NA,TRBJ2-1,few,CASSLVLVVNEQFF,TGTGCCAGCAGCTTAGTTTTAGTTGTGAATGAGCAGTTCTTC
TRBV10-2,NA,TRBJ2-7,few,CASSERATWQYF,TGCGCCAGCAGTGAGCGGGCGACCTGGCAGTACTTC
TRBV7-9,TRBD1,TRBJ2-3,NA,CASSLPWDRGSDTQYF,TGTGCCAGCAGCTTACCCTGGGACAGGGGATCGGATACGCAGTATTTT
TRBV20-1,TRBD1,TRBJ2-2,few,CSARFTRQGAANTGELFF,TGCAGTGCTAGATTCACAAGGCAGGGGGCCGCGAACACCGGGGAGCTGTTTTTT